The TCR beta chain under discussion was sequenced for a study of blood T cell repertoires in COVID-19. The wider study: Acute and convalescent COVID-19 samples came from the United States, Italy and Spain. Nucleic acid was either cDNA or gDNA, and it came from T cells, B-cell-depleted T cells, or PBMCs.

Per the study methods: Scientists estimated how many nucleated cells there were by amplifying reference gene primers. The method was immunoSEQ multiplex PCR; TCRdb's version includes in-frame clones alone and lacks a portion of them. V and J calls and clone size follow that table, whereas D and trimming were derived from the DNA. Among tens of thousands of clones listed, less than 90% were seen once. The CDR3 runs 15 residues. V shed 6 bases, J shed 4 bases, and the junction held 4 bases outside the gene matches. Germline V gene data show CDR1 as LNHDA and CDR2 as SQIVND (reference sequence). This chain connects TRBV19 to TRBJ2-3; 13 nucleotides align to TRBD2. Material: peripheral blood. This TCR derives from a woman over 75 with acute or convalescent COVID-19. The CDR3 sequence: CASRVTSGGSDTQYF. CDR3 nucleotide sequence: TGTGCCAGTAGGGTGACTAGCGGGGGGTCAGATACGCAGTATTTT. Complete variable domain (other parts from reference TRBV19 and TRBJ2-3): DGGITQSPKYLFRKEGQNVTLSCEQNLNHDAMYWYRQDPGQGLRLIYYSQIVNDFQKGDIAEGYSVSREKKESFPLTVTSAQKNPTAFYLCASRVTSGGSDTQYFGPGTRLTVL.